The sample holds a few counts of the clone carrying this T cell receptor beta chain. Its target is not known. Second-dose schedules of about 4 or about 12 weeks were combined. The data were taken from a study of T cell responses to AZD1222 COVID-19 vaccine. Libraries were prepared by immunoSEQ multiplex PCR; TCRdb keeps only in-frame clonotypes and omits some of them. The sample records about 67,000 clones, 80% to 90% being singletons. This CDR3 comprises 15 residues. Trimming cost V 4 bases and J 4 bases; bases outside gene matches: 6. CDR1 MGHDK and CDR2 SYGVNS come from the germline V gene. Points from the study as a whole: Receipt of two AZD1222 doses was followed by a rise in Spike-specific TCR breadth and depth. Across spike, vaccine-associated CD4 TCRs were found, dominant at 160-218 and 743-854.

The sample consisted of peripheral blood, taken 28 days after the second AZD1222 dose. The TCR comes from an adult who received the AZD1222 COVID-19 vaccine. V and J are TRBV25-1 and TRBJ2-2, with TRBD1 matching 7 bases. The CDR3: CASSVGTGVTGELFF. The DNA for the CDR3 is TGTGCCAGCAGTGTTGGAACAGGGGTCACCGGGGAGCTGTTTTTT.